The 8 T cell receptor beta chains listed next were all sequenced from one sample in a study of T cell repertoires in ileal Crohn's disease (dated by TCRdb to about 2019). Library preparation used the immunoSEQ multiplex PCR assay. TCRdb holds this immuneACCESS table with in-frame rearrangements only. Some clones are missing; in checked studies, unresolved V genes explain under half, and the rest has no known cause. Present in this sample are some 5,000 clones, around four fifths of which were seen just once. Jointly, the top ten make up approximately 12% of the sample. The sequencing sample was made of ileal tissue. These receptors all stem from an adult with Crohn's disease.

In this sample, this clone turned up once. The CDR3 nucleotides are TGTGCCAGCAGTAGACAGAACACTGAAGCTTTCTTT. This translates into CASSRQNTEAFF. V usage is TRBV2 and J usage is TRBJ1-1; D gene unclear. V shed 5 bases and J shed 1 base, with 5 bases lying between them. The CDR3 extends over 12 amino acids. Germline V gene lookup returns CDR1 SNHLY and CDR2 FYNNEI.

This rearrangement joins TRBV5-6 to TRBJ1-2; D is undetermined. Germline V gene lookup returns CDR1 SGHDT and CDR2 YYEEEE. The CDR3 has 15 residues. The ends were cut back, 1 base at V and 4 bases at J, with 14 bases in the middle. The CDR3 DNA is TGTGCCAGCAGCTTGATTTGGCAAGTCGTCTATGGCTACACCTTC. It encodes CASSLIWQVVYGYTF.

This clone came up a few times. CDR3 sequence reads: CATWTGADTEAFF. CDR3 nucleotides: TGTGCCACCTGGACAGGGGCAGACACTGAAGCTTTCTTT. The chain carries TRBV10-3 and TRBJ1-1, with TRBD1 identical over 9 bases. Per germline, CDR1 ENHRY and CDR2 SYGVKD. This CDR3 is 13 amino acids long. The J segment lost 3 bases and the V segment lost 10 bases, leaving 6 bases of the junction unmatched.

The chain links TRBV30 to TRBJ2-7; no definite D call. Germline-derived CDR1 and CDR2 are GTSNPN and SVGIG (reference sequence). The CDR3 consists of 11 residues. CDR3 sequence: CAALWSYEQYF. The CDR3 coding sequence is TGTGCTGCGTTGTGGAGTTACGAGCAGTACTTC.

The rearrangement links TRBV19 to TRBJ1-1; possible D gene TRBD1, 6 bases. Germline V gene sequence: CDR1 LNHDA, CDR2 SQIVND (reference sequence). V shed 5 bases and J shed 1 base, with 11 bases lying between them. This CDR3 is built from 14 residues. The CDR3 protein is CASSPMDRNTEAFF. The CDR3, as DNA: TGTGCCAGTAGTCCCATGGACAGGAACACTGAAGCTTTCTTT. The entire variable domain, with the rest obtained from reference TRBV19 and TRBJ1-1, is as follows: DGGITQSPKYLFRKEGQNVTLSCEQNLNHDAMYWYRQDPGQGLRLIYYSQIVNDFQKGDIAEGYSVSREKKESFPLTVTSAQKNPTAFYLCASSPMDRNTEAFFGQGTRLTVV.

The rearrangement uses TRBV4-1 and TRBJ1-2; D not resolved. The CDR3 extends over 15 amino acids. V lost 1 base and J 3 bases, leaving 12 bases between the germline ends. CDR1 is MGHRA and CDR2 is YSYEKL in the germline V gene. In DNA, the CDR3 is TGCGCCAGCAGCCAAGTGGCGAGGCCCGACTATGGCTACACCTTC. Its translation is CASSQVARPDYGYTF.

This clone has only one observation. This rearrangement joins TRBV18 to TRBJ2-7; D possibly corresponds to TRBD2 (5 bases). The CDR3 is 13 amino acids. With 4 bases removed from V and 7 bases from J, the gap between germline ends came to 14 bases. Looked up from germline, CDR1 is KGHSH and CDR2 is LQKENI. Here the CDR3 DNA reads TGTGCCAGCTCACTGGGCAGGACGGGGGAGCAGTACTTC. Amino acid sequence: CASSLGRTGEQYF.

This chain links TRBV5-4 with TRBJ1-3, with D possibly being TRBD1 (5 bases). The CDR3 sequence is 14 residues long. Germline values: CDR1 SGHNT, CDR2 YYREEE (reference sequence). V lost 2 bases, J lost 2 bases, and 8 bases lay in between. Written as DNA, the CDR3 is TGTGCCAGCAGCTTAATAGGGGCTGGAAACACCATATATTTT. Its translation is CASSLIGAGNTIYF.